The rows below give T cell receptor beta chains drawn from one sample of a study of human T cells and chemical hapten exposure. TCRdb re-called the RACE reads through MiXCR, storing one row per CDR3 protein. The sample carries about 380,000 distinct CDR3 sequences, approximately 5.1% recorded once. The sequencing here drew on whole blood, taken in connection with sensitization to the hapten diphenylcyclopropenone (DPC). These receptor sequences come from a woman in her 50s with alopecia areata. Some clones in this sample may be carry-over from other donors' samples. Both conserved end residues are part of each CDR3. A D gene is named only where the DNA matches it firmly. Clone size is not always given. Where it is, it says once, few, many or a class for expanded clones.

j_call | d_call | clone_size | v_call | cdr3_aa | cdr3_nt
TRBJ2-3 | - | many | TRBV6-5 | CASSYSPGVGTDTQYF | TGTGCCAGCAGTTACTCTCCGGGGGTGGGCACAGATACGCAGTATTTT
TRBJ1-1 | - | many | TRBV10-3 | CAISEMLGRDTEAFF | TGTGCCATCAGTGAGATGTTAGGGAGGGACACTGAAGCTTTCTTT
TRBJ2-7 | TRBD2 | - | TRBV20-1 | CSAISKREGPYEQYF | TGCAGTGCTATATCGAAACGGGAGGGCCCGTACGAGCAGTACTTC
TRBJ1-6 | - | few | TRBV7-2 | CASSRSSPLHF | TGTGCCAGCAGCAGAAGTTCACCCCTCCACTTT
TRBJ2-1 | - | many | TRBV30 | CAGRGYSYNEQFF | TGTGCCGGCAGAGGTTACTCCTACAATGAGCAGTTCTTC
TRBJ1-5 | TRBD1 | many | TRBV12-3/TRBV12-4 | CASSWDRYQPQHF | TGTGCCAGCAGTTGGGACAGATATCAGCCCCAGCATTTT
TRBJ2-3 | - | few | TRBV12-3/TRBV12-4 | CASASTVSTDTQYF | TGTGCCAGCGCCTCGACAGTTAGCACAGATACGCAGTATTTT
TRBJ1-2 | TRBD1 | many | TRBV4-2 | CASSHPQGAGGYTF | TGTGCCAGCAGCCACCCCCAGGGGGCGGGTGGCTACACCTTC
TRBJ1-2 | TRBD1 | few | TRBV27 | CASSPRGQNYGYTF | TGTGCCAGCAGTCCCAGGGGGCAAAACTATGGCTACACCTTC
TRBJ2-7 | - | - | TRBV6-2/TRBV6-3 | CASSWARGARLREQYF | TGTGCCAGCAGTTGGGCTCGGGGGGCCCGACTCCGCGAGCAGTACTTC
TRBJ2-7 | - | few | TRBV6-5 | CASSYTERRAGEQYF | TGTGCCAGCAGTTACACAGAGCGCAGGGCGGGGGAGCAGTACTTC
TRBJ2-1 | - | few | TRBV12-3/TRBV12-4 | CASTAPGTGYNEQFF | TGTGCCAGCACCGCCCCCGGGACTGGTTACAATGAGCAGTTCTTC
TRBJ2-7 | - | - | TRBV28 | CASSFRVPYEQYF | TGTGCCAGCAGTTTTCGGGTACCCTACGAGCAGTACTTC
TRBJ2-5 | - | many | TRBV5-1 | CASTEDLRDSITGTQYF | TGCGCCAGCACCGAGGATTTACGGGATTCGATCACAGGGACCCAGTACTTC
TRBJ2-2 | - | - | TRBV12-3/TRBV12-4 | CASSLVEAGELFF | TGTGCCAGCAGTTTGGTAGAGGCCGGGGAGCTGTTTTTT
TRBJ2-1 | TRBD1 | few | TRBV29-1 | CSVQQGEPYNEQFF | TGCAGCGTTCAACAGGGGGAACCCTACAATGAGCAGTTCTTC